The 24 T cell receptor beta chains below come from one sample, sequenced in a study of blood T cell repertoires in COVID-19. The data were produced by immunoSEQ multiplex PCR, yet TCRdb's version contains in-frame clones alone and is incomplete. The sample contains roughly 250,000 clones, about 85% of which appear only once. Material: peripheral blood. The receptors originated from a man in his forties with acute or convalescent COVID-19.

The chain combines TRBV4-1 with TRBJ1-2, with a tentative D call TRBD1 (5 bases). The germline V gene has CDR1 MGHRA and CDR2 YSYEKL. Trimming removed 4 bases from V and 5 bases from J, with 8 bases in between. The CDR3 contains 12 residues. The CDR3 loop is CASSLGGYGYTF. For the CDR3, the DNA is TGCGCCAGCAGCCTCGGGGGTTATGGCTACACCTTC.

The chain is built from TRBV30 and TRBJ2-1; weak D call: TRBD2 (5 bases). Germline-derived CDR1 and CDR2 are GTSNPN and SVGIG (reference sequence). The V gene lost 4 bases and the J gene lost 7 bases, with 17 bases spanning the gap. The CDR3 loop spans 14 amino acids. CDR3 loop: CAWTGDSPGNEQFF. CDR3 in DNA: TGTGCCTGGACCGGGGATTCCCCAGGTAATGAGCAGTTCTTC.

The rearrangement joins TRBV5-1 to TRBJ1-2; 7 bases map to TRBD1. The CDR3 sequence is 14 residues long. Losses at the gene ends were 3 bases for V and 6 bases for J; bases not matched to a gene: 8. The V gene's germline CDR1 is SGHRS and CDR2 YFSETQ. For the CDR3, the DNA is TGCGCCAGCAGCTCCTCCGGACAGGCCGATGGCTACACCTTC. The encoded protein is CASSSSGQADGYTF.

V and J are TRBV6-6 and TRBJ2-3, with TRBD2 matching over 8 bases. V dropped 7 bases and J dropped 5; count of bases not matched to a gene: 8. The CDR3 spans 14 residues. Germline assignment: CDR1 MNHNY and CDR2 SVGAGI (reference sequence). The CDR3 DNA follows: TGTGCCAGCAAAGTCGGGGGGGCCCAAGATACGCAGTATTTT. Amino acids: CASKVGGAQDTQYF.

The V and J genes are TRBV12-3 or TRBV12-4 and TRBJ2-2; D remains ambiguous. This CDR3 is built from 11 residues. The ends were cut back, 4 bases at V and 11 bases at J, with 8 bases in the middle. CDR3 in DNA: TGTGCCAGCAGTTCTACCCCCGAGCTGTTTTTT. The encoded protein is CASSSTPELFF.

The gene calls are TRBV2 and TRBJ1-1; perhaps TRBD1 as D (6 bases). The CDR3 extends over 14 amino acids. CDR1 SNHLY and CDR2 FYNNEI come from the germline V gene. V was pared by 6 bases and J by 0 bases, with 11 bases between. The CDR3 loop reads CASRKQGMNTEAFF. CDR3 nucleotides: TGTGCCAGCAGAAAACAGGGTATGAACACTGAAGCTTTCTTT.

The chain has TRBV3-1 (or the pseudogene TRBV3-2) and TRBJ1-2; possibly TRBD1 for D (5 bases). Trimming left V 3 bases short and J 7 bases short, with 15 bases between. This CDR3 has 14 residues. Germline V gene lookup returns CDR1 LGHDT and CDR2 YNNKEL (reference sequence). The CDR3 DNA follows: TGTGCCAGCAGCCACCGCCTAGGGACTGGTGGCTACACCTTC. Translating it yields CASSHRLGTGGYTF.

This clone appeared a few times. This chain connects TRBV11-1 to TRBJ2-2; TRBD2 aligns across 7 bases. Germline V gives CDR1 SGHAT, CDR2 FQDESV (reference sequence). The CDR3 covers 16 residues. The J segment lost 4 bases and the V segment lost 1 base, leaving 6 bases of the junction unmatched. CDR3 DNA sequence: TGTGCCAGCAGCTTAGGACTAGCAGTAACCACCGGGGAGCTGTTTTTT. It is translated as CASSLGLAVTTGELFF.

The rearrangement joins TRBV5-4 to TRBJ2-5; 9 positions agree with TRBD2. Germline V gene sequence: CDR1 SGHNT, CDR2 YYREEE (reference sequence). This CDR3 spans 15 amino acids. V dropped 4 bases and J dropped 5; count of bases not matched to a gene: 9. CDR3 nucleotide sequence: TGTGCCAGCAGCCCAGTAGCGGGGGCCCCGGAGACCCAGTACTTC. Translation gives CASSPVAGAPETQYF.

The V gene is TRBV7-9, the J gene TRBJ2-2, with D hard to call. Germline CDR1 is SEHNR and CDR2 is FQNEAQ (reference sequence). This CDR3 has 12 amino acids. V was shortened by 5 bases and J by 4 bases, with 5 bases between the two germline ends. In nucleotides, the CDR3 is TGTGCCAGCAGCCACATCACCGGGGAGCTGTTTTTT. Translating it yields CASSHITGELFF. Looking up the rest from reference TRBV7-9 and TRBJ2-2 gives the full variable domain: DTGVSQNPRHKITKRGQNVTFRCDPISEHNRLYWYRQTLGQGPEFLTYFQNEAQLEKSRLLSDRFSAERPKGSFSTLEIQRTEQGDSAMYLCASSHITGELFFGEGSRLTVL.

The rearrangement joins TRBV5-4 to TRBJ1-1; 8 bases map to TRBD1. The CDR3 runs 13 residues. CDR1 and CDR2 (germline): SGHNT, YYREEE (reference sequence). After removal of 0 bases from V and 11 bases from J, the junction contained 6 bases not matched to a gene. This CDR3 reads CASSLDRGMVAFF. In DNA, the CDR3 is TGTGCCAGCAGCTTGGACAGGGGGATGGTGGCTTTCTTT.

This clone has only one observation. Other DNA sequences within the sample encode an identical CDR3. The chain recombines TRBV9 with TRBJ2-7, with 7 positions matching TRBD1. The V segment lost 0 bases and the J segment 2 bases; nucleotides outside the gene matches: 2. This CDR3 has 14 residues. Germline loops: CDR1 SGDLS, CDR2 YYNGEE. The CDR3 DNA reads TGTGCCAGCAGCGTAGGTCAGGGGGCCTACGAGCAGTACTTC. Translating it yields CASSVGQGAYEQYF.

This chain links TRBV10-3 with TRBJ2-3; possible D gene TRBD1, 6 bases. Looked up from germline, CDR1 is ENHRY and CDR2 is SYGVKD. The CDR3 covers 14 residues. The germline V and J ends were trimmed by 10 bases and 0 bases, with 14 bases remaining between them. The CDR3 reads CANSRQESTDTQYF. DNA for the CDR3: TGTGCCAACTCAAGACAGGAGAGCACAGATACGCAGTATTTT.

The J gene is TRBJ1-6, the V gene TRBV7-8; D might be TRBD1 (5 bases). The germline CDR1 and CDR2 sequences are SGHVS and FQNEAQ. Trimming stripped 3 bases from V and 5 bases from J, with 8 bases between. This CDR3 contains 14 residues. CDR3 nucleotide sequence: TGTGCCAGCAGCTTGGGGCAGGATAATTCACCCCTCCACTTT. Encoded protein: CASSLGQDNSPLHF.

The chain joins TRBV9 to TRBJ1-3; no clear D gene. Germline V CDR1 and CDR2: SGDLS, YYNGEE. V lost 4 bases and J 2 bases, leaving 7 bases between the germline ends. The CDR3 covers 13 residues. The CDR3 coding sequence is TGTGCCAGCAGCTCCCTCCCTGGAAACACCATATATTTT. This codes for CASSSLPGNTIYF.

The chain is built from TRBV27 and TRBJ2-2; 12 positions match TRBD2. V shed 5 bases, J shed 7 bases, and the junction held 5 bases outside the gene matches. The germline CDR1 and CDR2 sequences are MNHEY and SMNVEV (reference sequence). The CDR3 runs to 15 residues. The CDR3 nucleotides read TGTGCCAGCAGTACGACTAGCGGGGGAAGCGGGGAGCTGTTTTTT. It codes for CASSTTSGGSGELFF.

With regard to this clone: Other DNA sequences in the same sample also yield this CDR3. V and J are TRBV18 and TRBJ1-1; 8 bases fit TRBD1. The CDR3 spans 13 residues. CDR1 KGHSH and CDR2 LQKENI come from the germline V gene. The V and J ends lost 3 bases and 5 bases, in that order; junction bases with no gene match: 2. The CDR3 DNA is TGTGCCAGCTCACCCGACAGGGGAACTGAAGCTTTCTTT. Amino acid sequence: CASSPDRGTEAFF.

The V gene is TRBV4-1, the J gene TRBJ2-7, with D unresolved. Per the germline V gene, CDR1 is MGHRA and CDR2 is YSYEKL. V lost 0 bases and J lost 2, with 5 bases in between. CDR3 length equals 13 residues. CDR3 DNA: TGCGCCAGCAGCCAAGATTTCGCCTACGAGCAGTACTTC. Encoded protein: CASSQDFAYEQYF.

The chain links TRBV3-1 (or the pseudogene TRBV3-2) to TRBJ1-3; no firm D call. Per germline, CDR1 LGHDT and CDR2 YNNKEL (reference sequence). The CDR3 has 15 residues. Trimming took 5 bases from V and 0 from J, leaving 11 bases between them. The CDR3 loop reads CASSSETISGNTIYF. CDR3 nucleotides: TGTGCCAGCAGCTCTGAGACAATCTCTGGAAACACCATATATTTT.

This chain links TRBV11-1 with TRBJ2-2; D might be TRBD2 (6 bases). V lost 5 bases and J lost 4, with 14 bases in between. Germline loops: CDR1 SGHAT, CDR2 FQDESV (reference sequence). The CDR3 extends over 15 amino acids. CDR3 amino acids: CASSPPGSGTGELFF. The DNA of the CDR3 is TGTGCCAGCAGCCCCCCGGGTAGCGGCACCGGGGAGCTGTTTTTT.

The J gene is TRBJ2-2, the V gene TRBV10-2; no clear D gene. Germline values: CDR1 WSHSY, CDR2 SAAADI. The CDR3 extends over 13 amino acids. Trimming removed 7 bases from V and 1 base from J, with 7 bases in between. The chain's CDR3 is CASINRNTGELFF. DNA of the CDR3: TGCGCCAGCATCAACAGGAACACCGGGGAGCTGTTTTTT.

This chain links TRBV9 with TRBJ1-6, with D hard to call. V lost 0 bases and J lost 10, with 11 bases in between. There are 14 residues in the CDR3. CDR1 and CDR2 from the germline V gene are SGDLS and YYNGEE. For the CDR3, the DNA is TGTGCCAGCAGCGTAGGGCGACCGGGGTCACCCCTCCACTTT. Its protein is CASSVGRPGSPLHF.

The V call is TRBV5-1, the J call TRBJ2-7; 7 nucleotides match TRBD1. Trimming cost V 2 bases and J 2 bases; bases outside gene matches: 13. Germline loops: CDR1 SGHRS, CDR2 YFSETQ. The CDR3 consists of 17 residues. The CDR3 bases are TGCGCCAGCAGCTTACTTTCCGGGACAGATCTCCCCTACGAGCAGTACTTC. It codes for CASSLLSGTDLPYEQYF.

The chain combines TRBV5-1 with TRBJ2-6; TRBD1 aligns across 7 bases. The V and J ends lost 5 bases and 2 bases, in that order; junction bases with no gene match: 7. This CDR3 spans 16 amino acids. Germline-derived CDR1 and CDR2 are SGHRS and YFSETQ. The CDR3 DNA reads TGCGCCAGCAGTTTCGCTCAGGGGGCTGGGGCCAACGTCCTGACTTTC. Its translation is CASSFAQGAGANVLTF. Supplemented by reference TRBV5-1 and TRBJ2-6, the full variable domain reads KAGVTQTPRYLIKTRGQQVTLSCSPISGHRSVSWYQQTPGQGLQFLFEYFSETQRNKGNFPGRFSGRQFSNSRSEMNVSTLELGDSALYLCASSFAQGAGANVLTFGAGSRLTVL.